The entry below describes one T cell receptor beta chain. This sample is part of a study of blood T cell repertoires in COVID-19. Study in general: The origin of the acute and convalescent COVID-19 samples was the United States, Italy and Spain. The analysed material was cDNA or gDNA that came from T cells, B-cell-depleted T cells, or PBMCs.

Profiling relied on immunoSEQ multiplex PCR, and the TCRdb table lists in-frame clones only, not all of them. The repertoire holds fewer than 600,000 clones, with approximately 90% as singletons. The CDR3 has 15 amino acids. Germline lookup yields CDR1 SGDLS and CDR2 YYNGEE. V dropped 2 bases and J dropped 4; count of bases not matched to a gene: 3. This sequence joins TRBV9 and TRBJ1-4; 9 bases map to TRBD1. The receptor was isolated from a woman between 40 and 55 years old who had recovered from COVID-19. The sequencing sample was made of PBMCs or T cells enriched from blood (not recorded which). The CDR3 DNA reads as TGTGCCAGCAGCGTCTCGACAGGGGGTAATGAAAAACTGTTTTTT. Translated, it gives CASSVSTGGNEKLFF.